One and the same sample provided the 30 T cell receptor beta chains below, sequenced in a study of shared clonotypes between healthy human individuals. Naive CD8 cells were CD45RO-negative, positively selected for CCR7, excluding terminally differentiated effector memory CD45RA+ cells. Using immunoSEQ multiplex PCR, the repertoire was profiled, and TCRdb retains in-frame clones only, with some absent. This table holds about 2 million clones, 85% to 95% found once. Sequenced: naive CD8+ T cells sorted from blood. The receptors derive from a young man in good health.

This clone was counted once. Other DNA sequences in this specimen translate into the identical CDR3. The gene calls are TRBV5-8 and TRBJ2-7, with TRBD1 identical over 9 bases. Germline V gene data show CDR1 as SGHTS and CDR2 as YDEGEE. The J segment lost 5 bases and the V segment lost 0 bases, leaving 0 bases of the junction unmatched. This CDR3 spans 13 amino acids. The CDR3 DNA is TGTGCCAGCAGCTTGGGACAGGGGGACGAGCAGTACTTC. It specifies CASSLGQGDEQYF. The full variable domain, in which reference TRBV5-8 and TRBJ2-7 provide the parts outside the CDR3, is EAGVTQSPTHLIKTRGQQATLRCSPISGHTSVYWYQQALGLGLQFLLWYDEGEERNRGNFPPRFSGRQFPNYSSELNVNALELEDSALYLCASSLGQGDEQYFGPGTRLTVT.

The chain joins TRBV10-3 to TRBJ2-7; possible D gene TRBD1, 5 bases. The ends were cut back, 0 bases at V and 2 bases at J, with 11 bases in the middle. The CDR3 is 15 amino acids. Germline V gives CDR1 ENHRY, CDR2 SYGVKD. CDR3 residues: CAISESEGAPYEQYF. CDR3 DNA sequence: TGTGCCATCAGTGAGTCGGAAGGGGCGCCCTACGAGCAGTACTTC.

The chain couples TRBV19 to TRBJ1-2; D perhaps matches TRBD1 (5 bases). Germline values: CDR1 LNHDA, CDR2 SQIVND (reference sequence). This CDR3 has 14 amino acids. With 5 bases removed from V and 0 bases from J, the gap between germline ends came to 10 bases. Here the CDR3 DNA reads TGTGCCAGTAGTCACTGGACAACTAACTATGGCTACACCTTC. This sequence encodes CASSHWTTNYGYTF.

The V call is TRBV28, the J call TRBJ2-3; D may correspond to TRBD1 or TRBD2 (5 bases each). V lost 4 bases and J 1 base, leaving 12 bases between the germline ends. The V gene's germline CDR1 is MDHEN and CDR2 SYDVKM. The CDR3 loop spans 15 amino acids. The CDR3 DNA sequence: TGTGCCAGCAGTTACGGGGCGCACGGCACAGATACGCAGTATTTT. Encoded protein: CASSYGAHGTDTQYF.

This chain connects TRBV2 to TRBJ1-4; possible D gene TRBD1, 5 bases. The CDR3 has 13 residues. Germline CDR1 is SNHLY and CDR2 is FYNNEI. V shed 8 bases and J shed 3 bases, with 10 bases lying between them. Here the CDR3 reads CASGTGPNEKLFF. CDR3 DNA: TGTGCCAGCGGTACAGGCCCTAATGAAAAACTGTTTTTT. The variable domain in full, with the rest retrieved from reference TRBV2 and TRBJ1-4, is EPEVTQTPSHQVTQMGQEVILRCVPISNHLYFYWYRQILGQKVEFLVSFYNNEISEKSEIFDDQFSVERPDGSNFTLKIRSTKLEDSAMYFCASGTGPNEKLFFGSGTQLSVL.

The rearrangement links TRBV28 to TRBJ1-2, with D possibly matching TRBD1 (5 bases). Deletions cut 3 bases from V and 3 bases from J, with 17 bases between. CDR1 is MDHEN and CDR2 is SYDVKM in the germline V gene. The CDR3 consists of 16 residues. The CDR3 spells CASSFRWVPGDYGYTF. The CDR3, as DNA: TGTGCCAGCAGTTTTCGATGGGTTCCGGGGGACTATGGCTACACCTTC.

The chain has TRBV11-2 and TRBJ2-7; TRBD2 is a possible D gene (5 bases). Looked up from germline, CDR1 is SGHAT and CDR2 is FQNNGV. The ends were cut back, 1 base at V and 2 bases at J, with 9 bases in the middle. CDR3 length: 14 residues. This CDR3 is CASSLVNGAYEQYF. The CDR3 DNA follows: TGTGCCAGCAGCTTAGTAAACGGGGCCTACGAGCAGTACTTC.

The chain carries TRBV7-2 and TRBJ1-4; D is perhaps TRBD1 (5 bases). With 5 bases removed from V and 3 bases from J, the gap between germline ends came to 16 bases. The CDR3 totals 16 residues. Germline CDR1 and CDR2: SGHTA and FQGNSA. The CDR3 DNA reads TGTGCCAGCAGCCCCCGGTTAGAAGGGGCTAATGAAAAACTGTTTTTT. As protein: CASSPRLEGANEKLFF.

V and J are TRBV28 and TRBJ2-7, with D perhaps matching TRBD1 or TRBD2 (5 bases each). Germline V gene data show CDR1 as MDHEN and CDR2 as SYDVKM. The CDR3 covers 14 residues. V lost 3 bases to trimming and J lost 5 bases, with 14 bases between them. CDR3 residues: CASSFGVGTHEQYF. For the CDR3, the DNA is TGTGCCAGCAGTTTTGGAGTAGGGACCCACGAGCAGTACTTC.

The CDR3 DNA follows: TGCAGCGTCGACCCCGGGACAGGGTCCTACGAGCAGTACTTC. This gives the protein CSVDPGTGSYEQYF. The rearrangement uses TRBV29-1 and TRBJ2-7; 9 bases fit TRBD1. Germline loops: CDR1 SQVTM, CDR2 ANQGSEA. The ends lost 6 bases at V and 1 base at J; junction bases unmatched: 7. The CDR3 runs 14 residues.

A remark on this clone: The same CDR3 arises from other DNA sequences in this sample as well. The rearrangement uses TRBV29-1 and TRBJ2-3; a weak D match, TRBD1 (5 bases). The CDR3 contains 13 residues. Germline CDR1 is SQVTM and CDR2 is ANQGSEA. V was trimmed by 2 bases and J by 0 bases, leaving 6 bases between them. The CDR3: CSVEQGSTDTQYF. CDR3 nucleotide sequence: TGCAGCGTTGAACAGGGTAGCACAGATACGCAGTATTTT.

DNA for the CDR3: TGTGCCAGCAGTTCCCGACTTCTAGCGGGGGGGCCGCGAGATAGCACCGGGGAGCTGTTTTTT. Its protein is CASSSRLLAGGPRDSTGELFF. The V gene is TRBV27, the J gene TRBJ2-2; TRBD2 matches 12 bases. Germline V gives CDR1 MNHEY, CDR2 SMNVEV (reference sequence). The CDR3 extends over 21 amino acids. V lost 4 bases and J lost 4; bases outside the gene matches: 19.

The CDR3 DNA reads as TGTGCCAGCAATGGAGGTGGGGAGACCCAGTACTTC. Translation gives CASNGGGETQYF. J is TRBJ2-5 and V is TRBV11-2, with TRBD2 as a possible D gene (5 bases). Germline CDR1 and CDR2: SGHAT and FQNNGV. Trimming left V 7 bases short and J 5 bases short, with 11 bases between. This CDR3 contains 12 residues.

This clone was seen more than once but under ten times. The chain combines TRBV10-2 with TRBJ2-1; D is perhaps TRBD2 (6 bases). V lost 5 bases and J 4 bases, leaving 21 bases between the germline ends. Germline V gene lookup returns CDR1 WSHSY and CDR2 SAAADI. The CDR3 sequence is 17 residues long. The CDR3: CASSPLGAGNTYNEQFF. CDR3 nucleotide sequence: TGCGCCAGCAGTCCATTAGGGGCGGGAAACACATACAATGAGCAGTTCTTC.

This CDR3 reads CASSLAGWQPQHF. CDR3 coding DNA: TGTGCCAGCAGTTTAGCTGGGTGGCAGCCCCAGCATTTT. The chain employs TRBV27 and TRBJ1-5, with unresolved D. Germline V gene sequence: CDR1 MNHEY, CDR2 SMNVEV (reference sequence). With 2 bases removed from V and 7 bases from J, the gap between germline ends came to 9 bases. The CDR3 is made up of 13 amino acids.

This clone was seen only once. V and J are TRBV7-9 and TRBJ2-4; D may be TRBD2 (6 bases). Germline assignment: CDR1 SEHNR and CDR2 FQNEAQ (reference sequence). The V end was cut by 3 bases, the J end by 0 bases, with 15 bases between. This CDR3 is 17 amino acids long. The DNA for the CDR3 is TGTGCCAGCAGCTTGGATAGCGGACAATTAGCCAAAAACATTCAGTACTTC. Translated: CASSLDSGQLAKNIQYF.

The chain couples TRBV10-3 to TRBJ2-4; D possibly corresponds to TRBD1 (6 bases). The ends were cut back, 3 bases at V and 0 bases at J, with 18 bases in the middle. Germline lookup yields CDR1 ENHRY and CDR2 SYGVKD. This CDR3 contains 18 residues. The CDR3 DNA reads TGTGCCATCAGTGACCAGGGGCTACTAAATATAGCCAAAAACATTCAGTACTTC. Its translation: CAISDQGLLNIAKNIQYF.

The genes are TRBV5-6 and TRBJ1-1, with 11 bases matching TRBD1. This CDR3 spans 16 amino acids. V shed 2 bases, J shed 4 bases, and the junction held 7 bases outside the gene matches. Germline V gene lookup returns CDR1 SGHDT and CDR2 YYEEEE. The CDR3 DNA reads as TGTGCCAGCAGCTTTTTCGGGACAGGGGGTACCACTGAAGCTTTCTTT. Protein: CASSFFGTGGTTEAFF.

V usage is TRBV19 and J usage is TRBJ1-1; no reliable D call. Germline V gene sequence: CDR1 LNHDA, CDR2 SQIVND (reference sequence). V dropped 3 bases and J dropped 2 bases, with 10 bases sitting between them. This CDR3 contains 14 residues. This chain's CDR3 is CASSMGGDNTEAFF. CDR3 nucleotides: TGTGCCAGTAGTATGGGTGGGGATAACACTGAAGCTTTCTTT.

In regard to this clone: The same CDR3 also results from other DNA sequences found in this sample. The chain links TRBV7-9 to TRBJ2-7, with TRBD1 identical over 7 bases. The ends lost 1 base at V and 0 bases at J; junction bases unmatched: 3. This CDR3 has 15 residues. CDR1 and CDR2 (germline): SEHNR, FQNEAQ (reference sequence). As DNA, the CDR3 is TGTGCCAGCAGCTTAGACCGACAGGGCTCCTACGAGCAGTACTTC. This codes for CASSLDRQGSYEQYF.

The chain links TRBV5-5 to TRBJ2-7; weak D call: TRBD2 (5 bases). The germline V gene encodes CDR1 SGHKS and CDR2 YYEKEE (reference sequence). Trimming shortened V by 4 bases and J by 0 bases, and 14 bases separated the two germline ends. The CDR3 is 15 amino acids. CDR3 sequence: CASSGGLHASYEQYF. For the CDR3, the DNA is TGTGCCAGCAGCGGAGGACTCCATGCCTCCTACGAGCAGTACTTC.

V and J are TRBV4-1 and TRBJ2-1; 9 bases are shared with TRBD2. The CDR3 covers 16 residues. V dropped 5 bases and J dropped 4; count of bases not matched to a gene: 9. Germline V gene lookup returns CDR1 MGHRA and CDR2 YSYEKL. DNA for the CDR3: TGCGCCAGCAGCTTGGGAGCGGGGGGCCGTTACAATGAGCAGTTCTTC. Translation: CASSLGAGGRYNEQFF.

The rearrangement links TRBV7-2 to TRBJ1-4; no firm D call. The CDR3 covers 16 residues. Germline V gene lookup returns CDR1 SGHTA and CDR2 FQGNSA. Trimming took off 2 bases at V and 5 bases at J, with 15 bases between the two ends. Here the CDR3 reads CASSLIPGLMNEKLFF. The CDR3 region has the DNA TGTGCCAGCAGCTTAATTCCCGGACTGATGAATGAAAAACTGTTTTTT.

The rearrangement links TRBV7-2 to TRBJ2-7; 9 bases fit TRBD1. The CDR3 is 14 amino acids. Looked up from germline, CDR1 is SGHTA and CDR2 is FQGNSA. Unmatched junction bases numbered 3, after V lost 3 bases and J lost 3 bases. The CDR3 DNA is TGTGCCAGCAGCTTCGGGACAGGGTTCTACGAGCAGTACTTC. Translation: CASSFGTGFYEQYF.

The chain couples TRBV5-1 to TRBJ2-2; D unresolved. Trimming shortened V by 7 bases and J by 6 bases, and 16 bases separated the two germline ends. CDR1 SGHRS and CDR2 YFSETQ come from the germline V gene. The CDR3 consists of 14 residues. CDR3 DNA sequence: TGCGCCAGCGGGGAACAAAGTTCCGCCGGGGAGCTGTTTTTT. The encoded protein is CASGEQSSAGELFF.

This clone was observed once. V usage is TRBV5-6 and J usage is TRBJ2-7, with D possibly matching TRBD1 (6 bases). The germline V gene has CDR1 SGHDT and CDR2 YYEEEE. This CDR3 has 13 amino acids. The ends were cut back, 4 bases at V and 1 base at J, with 9 bases in the middle. The CDR3 sequence is CASSMTGSYEQYF. The CDR3, as DNA: TGTGCCAGCAGCATGACAGGATCCTACGAGCAGTACTTC. Complete variable domain (other parts from reference TRBV5-6 and TRBJ2-7): DAGVTQSPTHLIKTRGQQVTLRCSPKSGHDTVSWYQQALGQGPQFIFQYYEEEERQRGNFPDRFSGHQFPNYSSELNVNALLLGDSALYLCASSMTGSYEQYFGPGTRLTVT.

The V call is TRBV6-5, the J call TRBJ2-2, with TRBD1 identical over 9 bases. Germline V gives CDR1 MNHEY, CDR2 SVGAGI. Germline trimming cut 4 bases from V and 6 bases from J; bases unmatched to any gene: 3. The CDR3 is 14 residues long. Here the CDR3 DNA reads TGTGCCAGCAGTTGGGACAGGGAGGCCGGGGAGCTGTTTTTT. This sequence encodes CASSWDREAGELFF.

This chain joins TRBV7-6 and TRBJ1-6; 7 positions match TRBD1. V lost 5 bases to trimming and J lost 0 bases; unmatched junction nucleotides: 13. This CDR3 contains 19 residues. The germline gives CDR1 SGHVS, CDR2 FNYEAQ. The CDR3 loop is CASSATRTGVSSYNSPLHF. The DNA for the CDR3 is TGTGCCAGCAGCGCGACCCGAACAGGGGTCAGCTCCTATAATTCACCCCTCCACTTT. Full variable domain (outside the CDR3, taken from reference TRBV7-6 and TRBJ1-6): GAGVSQSPRYKVTKRGQDVALRCDPISGHVSLYWYRQALGQGPEFLTYFNYEAQQDKSGLPNDRFSAERPEGSISTLTIQRTEQRDSAMYRCASSATRTGVSSYNSPLHFGNGTRLTVT.

This clone came up once. The chain employs TRBV19 and TRBJ2-2; a possible D gene is TRBD2 (5 bases). The V end lost 6 bases, the J end lost 6 bases, and 17 bases lay between the germline ends. The CDR3 is 15 amino acids. Looked up from germline, CDR1 is LNHDA and CDR2 is SQIVND (reference sequence). The CDR3 DNA is TGTGCCAGTAGGCCCCACGAGGGAACCCCCGGGGAGCTGTTTTTT. This codes for CASRPHEGTPGELFF.

In this sample, this clone turned up a few times. The chain uses TRBV11-3 and TRBJ1-6; D is ambiguous. The CDR3 spans 10 residues. V was cut by 11 bases and J by 10 bases, with 9 bases left in between. CDR1 is SGHNT, CDR2 YENEEA, per germline. CDR3 protein: CALTGSPLHF. For the CDR3, the DNA is TGTGCCCTCACTGGCTCACCCCTCCACTTT.